This entry lists 13 T cell receptor beta chains sequenced from one sample in a study of blood T cell repertoires in COVID-19. Sequenced by immunoSEQ multiplex PCR; TCRdb stores in-frame clones only, minus some. Among about 21,000 clones listed, 84% were seen once. The source material was peripheral blood. The receptor set was obtained from a man aged 35 to 55 with acute or convalescent COVID-19.

This chain joins TRBV5-6 and TRBJ2-5; TRBD2 aligns across 7 bases. The CDR3 spans 16 residues. The V and J ends lost 4 bases and 2 bases, in that order; junction bases with no gene match: 11. The V gene's germline CDR1 is SGHDT and CDR2 YYEEEE. This CDR3 reads CASSPSLAVIQETQYF. The DNA of the CDR3 is TGTGCCAGCAGCCCGTCGCTAGCGGTTATACAAGAGACCCAGTACTTC.

This clone was counted between two and nine times. The chain combines TRBV18 with TRBJ2-5; 7 positions match TRBD1. J lost 3 bases, V lost 3 bases, and 4 bases had no gene match. There are 14 residues in the CDR3. Germline V CDR1 and CDR2: KGHSH, LQKENI. CDR3 DNA: TGTGCCAGCTCACCGTCGGGACAGAAAGAGACCCAGTACTTC. It yields the protein CASSPSGQKETQYF.

This clone appeared a few times. This chain links TRBV9 with TRBJ1-3; maybe TRBD1 (6 bases). The V end lost 3 bases, the J end lost 5 bases, and 12 bases lay between the germline ends. From germline, CDR1 is SGDLS and CDR2 YYNGEE. The CDR3 loop spans 14 amino acids. The CDR3 is CASSGRGGRNTIYF. For the CDR3, the DNA is TGTGCCAGCAGCGGGAGGGGGGGACGAAACACCATATATTTT.

The J gene is TRBJ2-7, the V gene TRBV9; D is possibly TRBD1 (6 bases). V gave up 0 bases and J gave up 7 bases, with 17 bases separating them. This CDR3 contains 15 residues. Germline lookup yields CDR1 SGDLS and CDR2 YYNGEE. DNA of the CDR3: TGTGCCAGCAGCGTAGAAGCGCTAGGGACATCTGAGCAGTACTTC. This encodes CASSVEALGTSEQYF.

The chain carries TRBV5-4 and TRBJ2-5; TRBD1 might be the D (7 bases). Trimming removed 2 bases at V and 3 bases at J, with 11 bases between. This CDR3 region has 14 residues. The germline V gene encodes CDR1 SGHNT and CDR2 YYREEE (reference sequence). CDR3 residues: CASSFGGTEETQYF. The CDR3 nucleotides read TGTGCCAGCAGCTTTGGAGGGACAGAAGAGACCCAGTACTTC.

V usage is TRBV7-3 and J usage is TRBJ2-1, with TRBD1 matching 11 bases. Germline CDR1 and CDR2: SGHTA and FQGTGA. V lost 0 bases, J lost 7 bases, and 5 bases stayed unmatched. This CDR3 is built from 16 residues. The CDR3 is CASSLTRGQGANEQFF. The CDR3 nucleotides read TGTGCCAGCAGCTTAACCCGAGGACAGGGGGCGAATGAGCAGTTCTTC.

V is TRBV5-1 and J is TRBJ2-7; TRBD2 aligns across 11 bases. The germline CDR1 and CDR2 sequences are SGHRS and YFSETQ. V was clipped by 3 bases and J by 1 base; unmatched bases: 3. The CDR3 is 15 residues long. The CDR3 spells CASSSLAGGSYEQYF. The CDR3 nucleotides read TGCGCCAGCAGCTCATTAGCGGGAGGGTCCTACGAGCAGTACTTC. Using reference TRBV5-1 and TRBJ2-7 for the parts outside the CDR3, the full variable domain is KAGVTQTPRYLIKTRGQQVTLSCSPISGHRSVSWYQQTPGQGLQFLFEYFSETQRNKGNFPGRFSGRQFSNSRSEMNVSTLELGDSALYLCASSSLAGGSYEQYFGPGTRLTVT.

The DNA for the CDR3 is TGTGCCAGCTCACCGGCGGCACTAGCGGGAGGCAATGAGCAGTTCTTC. It codes for CASSPAALAGGNEQFF. V is TRBV18 and J is TRBJ2-1; 12 bases are shared with TRBD2. Per the germline V gene, CDR1 is KGHSH and CDR2 is LQKENI. This CDR3 is built from 16 residues. V was clipped by 3 bases and J by 6 bases; unmatched bases: 6. Supplemented by reference TRBV18 and TRBJ2-1, the full variable domain reads NAGVMQNPRHLVRRRGQEARLRCSPMKGHSHVYWYRQLPEEGLKFMVYLQKENIIDESGMPKERFSAEFPKEGPSILRIQQVVRGDSAAYFCASSPAALAGGNEQFFGPGTRLTVL.

This clone was seen a few times. The chain has TRBV3-1 (or the pseudogene TRBV3-2) and TRBJ1-1; TRBD1 matches at 11 bases. V gave up 5 bases and J gave up 0 bases; unmatched junction bases: 11. Germline CDR1 is LGHDT and CDR2 is YNNKEL (reference sequence). This CDR3 contains 18 residues. CDR3 sequence: CASSASGTGGLVNTEAFF. The CDR3 region has the DNA TGTGCCAGCAGCGCTTCCGGGACAGGGGGACTGGTGAACACTGAAGCTTTCTTT.

This clone came up a few times. The genes are TRBV7-3 and TRBJ2-1; no clear D gene. Germline values: CDR1 SGHTA, CDR2 FQGTGA. V lost 2 bases to trimming and J lost 7 bases, with 9 bases between them. The CDR3 extends over 13 amino acids. In nucleotides, the CDR3 is TGTGCCAGCAGCTTAGTTCCCGGGAATGAGCAGTTCTTC. Its protein product is CASSLVPGNEQFF.

The genes are TRBV3-1 (or the pseudogene TRBV3-2) and TRBJ1-4; TRBD1 matches 8 bases. CDR1 is LGHDT and CDR2 is YNNKEL in the germline V gene (reference sequence). V lost 6 bases, J lost 7 bases, and 7 bases stayed unmatched. The CDR3 is 14 amino acids. The CDR3 nucleotides are TGTGCCAGCAGTATATTAGGACAGGGTGAAAAACTGTTTTTT. Its protein product is CASSILGQGEKLFF.

The rearrangement joins TRBV4-2 to TRBJ1-6; D call uncertain. CDR1 is LGHNA and CDR2 is YNFKEQ in the germline V gene. Trimming took 1 base from V and 10 from J, leaving 8 bases between them. The CDR3 is 13 residues long. In nucleotides, the CDR3 is TGTGCCAGCAGCCAAGGTCCAGGCTCACCCCTCCACTTT. Protein sequence: CASSQGPGSPLHF.

The rearrangement links TRBV18 to TRBJ1-1; 7 positions match TRBD1. The CDR3 has 15 amino acids. Germline trimming cut 6 bases from V and 5 bases from J; bases unmatched to any gene: 12. Germline loops: CDR1 KGHSH, CDR2 LQKENI. In DNA form, the CDR3 reads TGTGCCAGCTCCGAACGACAGGGTATGGGAACTGAAGCTTTCTTT. It encodes CASSERQGMGTEAFF.